This T cell receptor beta chain appears in the sequencing data of a study of blood T cell repertoires in COVID-19. Study at large: Specimens from acute and convalescent COVID-19 originated in the United States, Italy and Spain. T cells, B-cell-depleted T cells, or PBMCs provided the cDNA or gDNA that served as material.

Source study methods: Amplification of reference gene primers was used by the study to estimate nucleated cell counts. The repertoire was sequenced with immunoSEQ multiplex PCR; TCRdb's copy has only in-frame clones and lacks some. That table is the source of V, J and clone size, and D and trimming were worked out from the DNA. The table records some 340,000 clones, around 83% of them present only once. The CDR3 contains 15 residues. Germline-derived CDR1 and CDR2 are MNHEY and SVGAGI. The V gene lost 0 bases and the J gene lost 3 bases, with 9 bases spanning the gap. Sequencing was done on a sample of peripheral blood. This chain links TRBV6-5 with TRBJ2-1, with D perhaps matching TRBD2 (6 bases). This TCR derives from a young man with active or convalescent COVID-19. The CDR3 here is CASSYSGGVYNEQFF. The CDR3 DNA follows: TGTGCCAGCAGTTACTCTGGCGGGGTCTACAATGAGCAGTTCTTC.